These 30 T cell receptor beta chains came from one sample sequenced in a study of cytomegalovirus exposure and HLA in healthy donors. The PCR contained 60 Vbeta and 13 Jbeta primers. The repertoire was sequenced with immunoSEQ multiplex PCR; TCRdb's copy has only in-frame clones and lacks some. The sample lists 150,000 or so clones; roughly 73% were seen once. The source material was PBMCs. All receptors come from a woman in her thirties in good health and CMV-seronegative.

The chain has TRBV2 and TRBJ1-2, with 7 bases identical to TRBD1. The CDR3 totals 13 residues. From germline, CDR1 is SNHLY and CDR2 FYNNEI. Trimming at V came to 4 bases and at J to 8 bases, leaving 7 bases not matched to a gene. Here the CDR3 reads CASSVRQGYGYTF. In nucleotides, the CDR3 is TGTGCCAGCAGTGTGCGACAGGGTTACGGCTACACCTTC. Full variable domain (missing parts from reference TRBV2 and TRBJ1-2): EPEVTQTPSHQVTQMGQEVILRCVPISNHLYFYWYRQILGQKVEFLVSFYNNEISEKSEIFDDQFSVERPDGSNFTLKIRSTKLEDSAMYFCASSVRQGYGYTFGSGTRLTVV.

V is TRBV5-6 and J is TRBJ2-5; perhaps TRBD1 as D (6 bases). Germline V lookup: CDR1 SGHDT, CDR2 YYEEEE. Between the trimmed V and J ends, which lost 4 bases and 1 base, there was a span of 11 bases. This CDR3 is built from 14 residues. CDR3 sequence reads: CASSVRGIQETQYF. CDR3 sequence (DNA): TGTGCCAGCAGCGTGAGGGGGATCCAAGAGACCCAGTACTTC.

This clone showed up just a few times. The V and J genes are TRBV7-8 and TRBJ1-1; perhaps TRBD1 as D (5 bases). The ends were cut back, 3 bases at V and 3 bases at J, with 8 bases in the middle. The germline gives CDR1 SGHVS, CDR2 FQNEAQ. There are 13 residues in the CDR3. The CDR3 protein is CASSFGGDTEAFF. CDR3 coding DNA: TGTGCCAGCAGCTTTGGGGGGGACACTGAAGCTTTCTTT.

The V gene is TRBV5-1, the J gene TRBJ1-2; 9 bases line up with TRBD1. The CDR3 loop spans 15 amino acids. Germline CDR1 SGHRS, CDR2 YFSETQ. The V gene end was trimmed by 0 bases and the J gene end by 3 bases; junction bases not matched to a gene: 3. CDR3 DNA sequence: TGCGCCAGCAGCTTGGGGACAGGGGTGTACTATGGCTACACCTTC. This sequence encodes CASSLGTGVYYGYTF.

Written as DNA, the CDR3 is TGTGCCAGCAGGGGGACAATCTACACTGAAGCTTTCTTT. Encoded protein: CASRGTIYTEAFF. The V and J genes are TRBV2 and TRBJ1-1; possibly TRBD1 for D (6 bases). V lost 6 bases and J 3 bases, leaving 11 bases between the germline ends. The germline gives CDR1 SNHLY, CDR2 FYNNEI. CDR3 size: 13 residues.

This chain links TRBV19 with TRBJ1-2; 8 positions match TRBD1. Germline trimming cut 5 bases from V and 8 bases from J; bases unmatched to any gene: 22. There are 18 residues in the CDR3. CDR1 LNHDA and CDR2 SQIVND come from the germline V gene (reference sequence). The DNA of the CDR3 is TGTGCCAGTAGTGGGATCCGGACAGGGCGGGTACACGGACCCGGCTACACCTTC. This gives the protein CASSGIRTGRVHGPGYTF.

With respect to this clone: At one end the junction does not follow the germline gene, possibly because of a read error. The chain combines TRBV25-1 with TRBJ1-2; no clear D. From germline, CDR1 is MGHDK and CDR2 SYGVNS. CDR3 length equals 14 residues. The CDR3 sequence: CASNERWPVSGYTF. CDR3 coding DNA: TGTGCCAGCAATGAACGTTGGCCAGTATCTGGCTACACCTTC.

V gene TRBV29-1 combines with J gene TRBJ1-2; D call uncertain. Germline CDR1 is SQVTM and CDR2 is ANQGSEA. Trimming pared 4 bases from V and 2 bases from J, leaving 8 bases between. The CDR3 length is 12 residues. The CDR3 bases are TGCAGCGTTGTAGCAGTCAACTATGGCTACACCTTC. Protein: CSVVAVNYGYTF.

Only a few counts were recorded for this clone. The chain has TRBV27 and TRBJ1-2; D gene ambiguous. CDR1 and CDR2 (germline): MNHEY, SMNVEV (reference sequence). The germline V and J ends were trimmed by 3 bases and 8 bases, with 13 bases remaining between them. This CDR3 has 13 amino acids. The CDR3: CASSFRGFRGYTF. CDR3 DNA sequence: TGTGCCAGCAGTTTTCGGGGTTTTAGGGGCTACACCTTC.

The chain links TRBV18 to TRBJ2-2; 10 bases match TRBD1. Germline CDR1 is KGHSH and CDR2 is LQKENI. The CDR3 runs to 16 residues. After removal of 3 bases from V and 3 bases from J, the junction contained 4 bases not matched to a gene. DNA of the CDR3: TGTGCCAGCTCACCCAGACAGGGGGCGGACACCGGGGAGCTGTTTTTT. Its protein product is CASSPRQGADTGELFF.

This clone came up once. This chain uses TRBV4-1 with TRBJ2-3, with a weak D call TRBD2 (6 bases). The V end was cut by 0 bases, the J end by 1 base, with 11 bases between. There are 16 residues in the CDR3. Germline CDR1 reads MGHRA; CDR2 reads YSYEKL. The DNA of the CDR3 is TGCGCCAGCAGCCAAGAATCGAGCGGGCGCACAGATACGCAGTATTTT. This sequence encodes CASSQESSGRTDTQYF.

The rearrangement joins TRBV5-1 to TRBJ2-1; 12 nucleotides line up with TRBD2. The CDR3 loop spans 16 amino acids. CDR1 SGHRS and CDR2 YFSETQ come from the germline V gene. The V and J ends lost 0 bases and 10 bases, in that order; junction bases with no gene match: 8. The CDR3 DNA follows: TGCGCCAGCAGCTTGGGGGCTAGCGGGGGGGCACGCGAGCAGTTCTTC. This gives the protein CASSLGASGGAREQFF.

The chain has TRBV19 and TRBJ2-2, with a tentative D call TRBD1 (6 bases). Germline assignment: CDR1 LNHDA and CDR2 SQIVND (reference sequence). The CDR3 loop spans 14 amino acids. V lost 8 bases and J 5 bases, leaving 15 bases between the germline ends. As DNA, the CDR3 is TGTGCCAGTGAAGTCAGGGGCTCGACCGGGGAGCTGTTTTTT. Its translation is CASEVRGSTGELFF.

The CDR3 coding sequence is TGTGCCAGCAGTGAGGGGGCCGGGGACACTGAAGCTTTCTTT. Its translation is CASSEGAGDTEAFF. The chain employs TRBV6-4 and TRBJ1-1, with D perhaps TRBD1 (6 bases). The CDR3 is 14 residues long. Germline CDR1 is MRHNA and CDR2 is SNTAGT. Between the trimmed V and J ends, which lost 3 bases and 3 bases, there was a span of 11 bases.

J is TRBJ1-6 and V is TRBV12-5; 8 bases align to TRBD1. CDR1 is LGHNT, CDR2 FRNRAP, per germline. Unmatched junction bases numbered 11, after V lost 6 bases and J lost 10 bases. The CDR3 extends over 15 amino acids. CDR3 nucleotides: TGTGCTAGTGGCCTCGGACAGGGCGGAAAATCACCCCTCCACTTT. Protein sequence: CASGLGQGGKSPLHF.

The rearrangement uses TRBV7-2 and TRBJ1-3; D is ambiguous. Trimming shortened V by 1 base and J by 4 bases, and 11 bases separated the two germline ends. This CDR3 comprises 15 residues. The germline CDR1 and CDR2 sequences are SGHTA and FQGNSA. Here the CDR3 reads CASSLDRNQGNTIYF. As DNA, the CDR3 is TGTGCCAGCAGCTTAGACAGAAATCAGGGAAACACCATATATTTT.

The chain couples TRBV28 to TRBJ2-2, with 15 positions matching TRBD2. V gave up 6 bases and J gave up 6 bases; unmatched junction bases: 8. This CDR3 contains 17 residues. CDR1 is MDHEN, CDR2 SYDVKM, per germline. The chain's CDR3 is CASSPGLAGGSAGELFF. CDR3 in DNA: TGTGCCAGCAGCCCGGGACTAGCGGGGGGTTCGGCCGGGGAGCTGTTTTTT.

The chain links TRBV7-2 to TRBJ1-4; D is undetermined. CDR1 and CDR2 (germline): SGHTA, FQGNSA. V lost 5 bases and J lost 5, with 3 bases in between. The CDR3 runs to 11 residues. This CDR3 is CASSLNEKLFF. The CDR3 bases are TGTGCCAGCAGCCTCAATGAAAAACTGTTTTTT.

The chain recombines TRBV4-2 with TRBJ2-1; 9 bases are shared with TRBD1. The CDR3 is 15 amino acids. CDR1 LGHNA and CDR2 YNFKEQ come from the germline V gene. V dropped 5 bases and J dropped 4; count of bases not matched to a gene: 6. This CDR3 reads CASSDRDRAYNEQFF. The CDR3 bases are TGTGCCAGCAGCGACCGGGACAGGGCGTACAATGAGCAGTTCTTC.

CDR3 nucleotides: TGTGCCAGCAGCGTAGCGGCAGGGGGACGCGGGAACACTGAAGCTTTCTTT. Amino acids: CASSVAAGGRGNTEAFF. The rearrangement links TRBV9 to TRBJ1-1, with 7 bases fitting TRBD1. Germline CDR1 SGDLS, CDR2 YYNGEE. With V trimmed by 0 bases and J by 1 base, 9 bases remained unmatched. The CDR3 consists of 17 residues. The whole variable domain, filled in from reference TRBV9 and TRBJ1-1, reads DSGVTQTPKHLITATGQRVTLRCSPRSGDLSVYWYQQSLDQGLQFLIQYYNGEERAKGNILERFSAQQFPDLHSELNLSSLELGDSALYFCASSVAAGGRGNTEAFFGQGTRLTVV.

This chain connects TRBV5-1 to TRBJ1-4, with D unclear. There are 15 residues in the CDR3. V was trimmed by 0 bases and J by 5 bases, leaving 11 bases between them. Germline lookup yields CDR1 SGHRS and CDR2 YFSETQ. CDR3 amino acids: CASSLASGTNEKLFF. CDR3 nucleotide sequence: TGCGCCAGCAGCTTGGCCTCGGGAACCAATGAAAAACTGTTTTTT.

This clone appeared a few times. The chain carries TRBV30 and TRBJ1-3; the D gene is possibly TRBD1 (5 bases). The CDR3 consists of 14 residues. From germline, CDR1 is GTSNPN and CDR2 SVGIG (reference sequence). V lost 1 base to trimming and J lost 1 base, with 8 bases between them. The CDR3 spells CAWSEGDSGNTIYF. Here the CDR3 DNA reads TGTGCCTGGAGTGAAGGGGATTCTGGAAACACCATATATTTT. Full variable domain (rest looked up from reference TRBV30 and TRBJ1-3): SQTIHQWPATLVQPVGSPLSLECTVEGTSNPNLYWYRQAAGRGLQLLFYSVGIGQISSEVPQNLSASRPQDRQFILSSKKLLLSDSGFYLCAWSEGDSGNTIYFGEGSWLTVV.

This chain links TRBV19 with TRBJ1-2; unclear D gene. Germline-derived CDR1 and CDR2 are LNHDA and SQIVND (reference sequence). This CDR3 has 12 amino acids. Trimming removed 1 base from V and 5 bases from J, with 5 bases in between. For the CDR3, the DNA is TGTGCCAGTAGTATAGGGGAGTATGGCTACACCTTC. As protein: CASSIGEYGYTF.

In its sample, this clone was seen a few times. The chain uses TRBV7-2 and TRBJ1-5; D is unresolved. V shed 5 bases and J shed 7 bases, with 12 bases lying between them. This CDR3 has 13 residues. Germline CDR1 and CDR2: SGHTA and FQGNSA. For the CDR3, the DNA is TGTGCCAGCAGCACTACCCGACTGCAGCCCCAGCATTTT. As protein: CASSTTRLQPQHF.

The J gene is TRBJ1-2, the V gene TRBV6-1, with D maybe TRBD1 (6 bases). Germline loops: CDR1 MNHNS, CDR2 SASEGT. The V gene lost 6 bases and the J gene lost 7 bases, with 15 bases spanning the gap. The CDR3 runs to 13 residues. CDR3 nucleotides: TGTGCCAGCAGGGACCCCCAGGGGCCTGGCTACACCTTC. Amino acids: CASRDPQGPGYTF.

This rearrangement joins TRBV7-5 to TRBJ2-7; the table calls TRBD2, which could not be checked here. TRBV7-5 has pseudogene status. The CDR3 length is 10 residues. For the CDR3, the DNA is TGTGTCAGAAGGTACTACGAGCAGTACTTC. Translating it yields CVRRYYEQYF.

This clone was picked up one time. The CDR3: CASSLASGGVYSTDTQYF. The CDR3 coding sequence is TGCGCCAGCAGCTTGGCTAGCGGGGGTGTCTATAGCACAGATACGCAGTATTTT. This rearrangement joins TRBV5-1 to TRBJ2-3, with 10 nucleotides matching TRBD2. Germline V CDR1 and CDR2: SGHRS, YFSETQ. The J segment lost 0 bases and the V segment lost 0 bases, leaving 7 bases of the junction unmatched. The CDR3 is 18 residues long.

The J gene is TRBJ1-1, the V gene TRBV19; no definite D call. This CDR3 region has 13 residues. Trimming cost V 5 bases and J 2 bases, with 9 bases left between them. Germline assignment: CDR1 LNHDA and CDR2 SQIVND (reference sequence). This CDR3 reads CASSSRVNTEAFF. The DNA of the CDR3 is TGTGCCAGTAGTTCACGGGTTAACACTGAAGCTTTCTTT.

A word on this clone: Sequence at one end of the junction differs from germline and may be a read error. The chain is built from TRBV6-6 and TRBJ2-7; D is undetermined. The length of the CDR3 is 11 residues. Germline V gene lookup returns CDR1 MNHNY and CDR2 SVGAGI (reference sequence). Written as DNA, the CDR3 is TGTGCCAGCAGTTTGGAGTCTAGGCAGCACTTC. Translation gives CASSLESRQHF.

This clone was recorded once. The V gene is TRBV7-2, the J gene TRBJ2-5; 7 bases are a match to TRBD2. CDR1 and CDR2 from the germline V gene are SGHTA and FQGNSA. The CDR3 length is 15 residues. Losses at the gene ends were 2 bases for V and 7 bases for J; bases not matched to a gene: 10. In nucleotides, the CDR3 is TGTGCCAGCAGCTTATTTGGGGGGGTGGGTGTGACCCAGTACTTC. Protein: CASSLFGGVGVTQYF.